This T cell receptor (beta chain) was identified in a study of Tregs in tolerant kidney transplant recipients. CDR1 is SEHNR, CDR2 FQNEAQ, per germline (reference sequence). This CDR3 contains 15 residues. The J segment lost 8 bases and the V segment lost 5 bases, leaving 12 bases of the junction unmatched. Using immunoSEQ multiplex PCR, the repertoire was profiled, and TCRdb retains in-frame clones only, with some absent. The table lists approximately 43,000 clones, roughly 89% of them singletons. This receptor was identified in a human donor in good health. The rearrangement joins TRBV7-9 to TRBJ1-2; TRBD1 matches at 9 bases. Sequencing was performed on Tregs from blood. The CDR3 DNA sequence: TGTGCCAGCAGCCTTTTTCCGGGACAGGGTGAAGGCTACACCTTC. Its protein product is CASSLFPGQGEGYTF.